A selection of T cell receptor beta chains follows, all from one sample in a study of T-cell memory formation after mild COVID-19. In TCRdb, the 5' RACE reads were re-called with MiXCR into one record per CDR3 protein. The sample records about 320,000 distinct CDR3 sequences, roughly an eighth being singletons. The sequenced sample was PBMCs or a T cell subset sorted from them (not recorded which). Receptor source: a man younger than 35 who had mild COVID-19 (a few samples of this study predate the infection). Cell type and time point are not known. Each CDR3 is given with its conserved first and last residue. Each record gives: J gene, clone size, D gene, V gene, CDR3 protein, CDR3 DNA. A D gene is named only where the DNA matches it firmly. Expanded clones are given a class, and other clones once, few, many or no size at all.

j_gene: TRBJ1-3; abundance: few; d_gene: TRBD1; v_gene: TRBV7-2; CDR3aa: CASSPRDRTSGNTIYF; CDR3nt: TGTGCCAGCAGCCCACGGGACAGAACCTCTGGAAACACCATATATTTT
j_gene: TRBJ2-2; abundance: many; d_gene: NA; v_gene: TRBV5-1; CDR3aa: CASSLRSSNTGELFF; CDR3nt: TGCGCCAGCAGCTTACGGAGTTCGAACACCGGGGAGCTGTTTTTT
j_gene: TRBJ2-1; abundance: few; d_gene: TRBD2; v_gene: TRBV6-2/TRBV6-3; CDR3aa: CASSSVLAGGGNEQFF; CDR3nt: TGTGCCAGCAGTTCCGTACTAGCGGGGGGAGGAAATGAGCAGTTCTTC
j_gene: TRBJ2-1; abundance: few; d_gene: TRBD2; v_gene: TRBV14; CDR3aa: CASSPQRGIDEQFF; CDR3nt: TGTGCCAGCAGCCCGCAGCGGGGGATCGATGAGCAGTTCTTC
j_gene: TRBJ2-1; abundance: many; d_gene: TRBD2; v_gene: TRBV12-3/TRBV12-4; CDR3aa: CASRGLVNNEQFF; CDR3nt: TGTGCCAGCAGAGGACTAGTTAACAATGAGCAGTTCTTC
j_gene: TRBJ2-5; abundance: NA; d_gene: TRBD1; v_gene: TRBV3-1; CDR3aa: CASSQPNRDRGRETQYF; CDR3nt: TGTGCCAGCAGCCAGCCCAACCGGGACAGGGGGCGGGAGACCCAGTACTTC
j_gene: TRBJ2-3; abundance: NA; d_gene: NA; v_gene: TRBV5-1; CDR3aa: CASSLEYRGTDTQYF; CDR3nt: TGCGCCAGCAGCTTGGAGTACAGGGGCACAGATACGCAGTATTTT
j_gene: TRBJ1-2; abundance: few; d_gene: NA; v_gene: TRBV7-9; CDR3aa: CASSSGGLAGNGYTF; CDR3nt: TGTGCCAGCTCCTCCGGGGGCCTCGCAGGGAATGGCTACACCTTC
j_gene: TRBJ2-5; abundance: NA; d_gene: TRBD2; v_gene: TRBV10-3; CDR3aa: CAISGLAGGQETQYF; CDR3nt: TGTGCCATCAGTGGACTAGCGGGGGGACAAGAGACCCAGTACTTC
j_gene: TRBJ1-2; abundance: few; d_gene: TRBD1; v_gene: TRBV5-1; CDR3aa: CASSHNGQGAGGYTF; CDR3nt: TGCGCCAGCAGCCACAACGGACAGGGAGCAGGTGGCTACACCTTC
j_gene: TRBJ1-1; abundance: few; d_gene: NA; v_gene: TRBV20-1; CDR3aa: CSALWGAEAFF; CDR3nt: TGCAGTGCTCTCTGGGGCGCTGAAGCTTTCTTT
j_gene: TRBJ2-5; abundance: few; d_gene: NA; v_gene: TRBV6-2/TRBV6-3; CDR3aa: CASGKETQYF; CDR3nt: TGTGCCAGCGGGAAAGAGACCCAGTACTTC
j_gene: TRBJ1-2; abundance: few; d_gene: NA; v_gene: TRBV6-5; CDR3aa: CASSRGPGFNYGYTF; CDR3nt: TGTGCCAGCAGCAGGGGTCCAGGATTTAACTATGGCTACACCTTC
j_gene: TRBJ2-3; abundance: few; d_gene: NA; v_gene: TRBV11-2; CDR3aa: CASSARSLTDTQYF; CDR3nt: TGTGCCAGCAGCGCCCGTAGTTTGACAGATACGCAGTATTTT
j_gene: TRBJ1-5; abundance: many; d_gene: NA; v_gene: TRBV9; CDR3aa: CASSPARPNQPQHF; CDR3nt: TGTGCCAGCAGCCCTGCCAGACCCAATCAGCCCCAGCATTTT
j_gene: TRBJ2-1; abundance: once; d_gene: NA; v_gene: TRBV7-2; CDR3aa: CASSFSPPRGFF; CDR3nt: TGTGCCAGCAGCTTTTCCCCCCCCAGGGGGTTCTTC
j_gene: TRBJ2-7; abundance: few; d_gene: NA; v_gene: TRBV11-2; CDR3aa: CASSYSTVRDRNLYEQYF; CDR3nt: TGTGCCAGCAGCTATTCGACCGTCCGGGACCGAAATCTCTACGAGCAGTACTTC
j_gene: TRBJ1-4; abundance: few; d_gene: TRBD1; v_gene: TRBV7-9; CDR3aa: CASSPQGWELFF; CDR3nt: TGTGCCAGCAGCCCACAGGGGTGGGAACTGTTTTTT
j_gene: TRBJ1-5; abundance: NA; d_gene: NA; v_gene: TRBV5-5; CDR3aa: CASSLEWGQPQHF; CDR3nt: TGTGCCAGCAGCTTGGAGTGGGGGCAGCCCCAGCATTTT
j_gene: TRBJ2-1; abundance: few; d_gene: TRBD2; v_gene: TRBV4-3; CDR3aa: CASSRASGGSKSSYNEQFF; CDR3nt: TGCGCCAGCAGCCGGGCTAGCGGGGGGTCTAAGAGCTCCTACAATGAGCAGTTCTTC
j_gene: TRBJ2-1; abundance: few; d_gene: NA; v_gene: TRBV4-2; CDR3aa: CASRGGTAEDYEQFF; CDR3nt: TGTGCCAGCAGAGGAGGGACTGCGGAGGATTATGAGCAGTTCTTC
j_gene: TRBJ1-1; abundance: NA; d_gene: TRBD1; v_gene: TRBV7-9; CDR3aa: CASSPQGARMNTEAFF; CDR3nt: TGTGCCAGCAGTCCCCAGGGGGCGCGGATGAACACTGAAGCTTTCTTT
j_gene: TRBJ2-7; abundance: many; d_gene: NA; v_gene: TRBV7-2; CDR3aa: CASSGLRLGYEQYF; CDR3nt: TGTGCCAGCAGCGGACTGCGGTTGGGGTACGAGCAGTACTTC
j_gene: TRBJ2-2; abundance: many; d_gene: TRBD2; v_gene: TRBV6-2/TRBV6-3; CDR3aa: CASRAGGPGGELFF; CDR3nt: TGTGCCAGCAGGGCGGGGGGGCCCGGCGGGGAGCTGTTTTTT
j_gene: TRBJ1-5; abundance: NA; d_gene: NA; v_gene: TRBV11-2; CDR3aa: CASSLDAMYSNQPQHF; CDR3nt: TGTGCCAGCAGCTTAGACGCCATGTATAGCAATCAGCCCCAGCATTTT
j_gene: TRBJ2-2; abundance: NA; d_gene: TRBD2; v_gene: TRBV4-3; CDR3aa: CASSQVIYKPGLNTGELFF; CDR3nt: TGCGCCAGCAGCCAAGTTATTTACAAGCCGGGACTAAACACCGGGGAGCTGTTTTTT
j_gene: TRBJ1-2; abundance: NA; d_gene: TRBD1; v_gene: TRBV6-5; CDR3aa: CAIRPRGQGLANYGYTF; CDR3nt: TGTGCCATCCGACCGAGGGGACAGGGCCTAGCTAACTATGGCTACACCTTC
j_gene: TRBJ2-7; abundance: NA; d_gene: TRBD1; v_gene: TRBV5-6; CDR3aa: CASKQTGGKLSYEQYF; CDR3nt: TGTGCCAGCAAACAGACAGGGGGCAAATTATCCTACGAGCAGTACTTC
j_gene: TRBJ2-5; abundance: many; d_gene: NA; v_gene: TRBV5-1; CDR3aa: CASSLFSGQETQYF; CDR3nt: TGCGCCAGCAGCTTGTTTAGCGGCCAAGAGACCCAGTACTTC
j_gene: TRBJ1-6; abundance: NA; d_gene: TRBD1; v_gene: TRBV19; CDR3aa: CASSKTGVASPLHF; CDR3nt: TGTGCCAGTAGTAAGACAGGGGTCGCTTCACCCCTCCACTTT
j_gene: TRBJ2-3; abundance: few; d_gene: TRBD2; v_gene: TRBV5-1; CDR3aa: CASSLVPGAAGVTDTQYF; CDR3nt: TGCGCCAGCAGCTTGGTCCCAGGAGCCGCGGGAGTCACAGATACGCAGTATTTT
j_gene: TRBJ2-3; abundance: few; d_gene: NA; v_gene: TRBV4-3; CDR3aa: CASSQDWATDTQYF; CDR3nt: TGCGCCAGCAGCCAAGATTGGGCCACAGATACGCAGTATTTT
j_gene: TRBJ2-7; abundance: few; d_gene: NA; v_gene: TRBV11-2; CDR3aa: CASSLVRPLTYEQYF; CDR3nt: TGTGCCAGCAGCTTAGTCAGGCCCCTTACCTACGAGCAGTACTTC
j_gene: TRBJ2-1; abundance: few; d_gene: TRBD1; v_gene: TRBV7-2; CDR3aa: CASSLGPGTGSYNEQFF; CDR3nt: TGTGCCAGCAGCTTAGGTCCCGGGACAGGCTCCTACAATGAGCAGTTCTTC
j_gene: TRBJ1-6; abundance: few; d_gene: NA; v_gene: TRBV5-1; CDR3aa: CASSLGTALSPLHF; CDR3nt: TGCGCCAGCAGCTTGGGGACAGCCCTTTCACCCCTCCACTTT
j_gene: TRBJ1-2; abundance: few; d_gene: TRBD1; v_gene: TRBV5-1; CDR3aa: CASSPDRGTTRDYGYTF; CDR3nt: TGCGCCAGCAGTCCGGACAGGGGGACAACCAGAGACTATGGCTACACCTTC
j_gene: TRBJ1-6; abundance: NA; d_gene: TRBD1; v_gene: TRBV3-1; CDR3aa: CASSQGTGGYNSPLHF; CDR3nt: TGTGCCAGCAGCCAAGGTACAGGGGGCTATAATTCACCCCTCCACTTT
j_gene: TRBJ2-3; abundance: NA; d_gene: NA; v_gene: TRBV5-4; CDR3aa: CASSEGASSTDTQYF; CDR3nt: TGTGCCAGCAGCGAGGGTGCGTCTAGCACAGATACGCAGTATTTT
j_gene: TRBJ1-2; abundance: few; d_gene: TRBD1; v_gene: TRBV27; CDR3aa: CASSLEATGGLYGYTF; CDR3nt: TGTGCCAGCAGTTTAGAGGCCACAGGGGGACTCTATGGCTACACCTTC
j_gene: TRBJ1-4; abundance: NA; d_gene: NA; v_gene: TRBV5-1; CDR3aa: CASSELQGALFF; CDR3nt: TGCGCCAGCAGCGAACTACAGGGAGCACTGTTTTTT
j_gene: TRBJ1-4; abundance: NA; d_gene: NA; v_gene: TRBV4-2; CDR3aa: CASSQAGRAANEKLFF; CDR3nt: TGTGCCAGCAGCCAAGCGGGAAGGGCGGCTAATGAAAAACTGTTTTTT
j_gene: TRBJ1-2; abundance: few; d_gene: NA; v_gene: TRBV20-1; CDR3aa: CSASLGQDGYTF; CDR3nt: TGCAGTGCTAGTCTCGGCCAAGATGGCTACACCTTC
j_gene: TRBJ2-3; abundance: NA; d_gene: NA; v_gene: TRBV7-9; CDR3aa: CASSSVPDTQYF; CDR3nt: TGTGCCAGCAGCTCAGTCCCGGATACGCAGTATTTT
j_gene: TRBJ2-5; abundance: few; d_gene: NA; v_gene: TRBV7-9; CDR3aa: CASSRAQRETQYF; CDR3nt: TGTGCCAGCAGCCGGGCCCAAAGAGAGACCCAGTACTTC
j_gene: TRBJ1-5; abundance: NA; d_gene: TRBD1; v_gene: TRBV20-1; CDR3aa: CSARNSDRGNQPQHF; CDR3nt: TGCAGTGCTAGAAACTCGGACAGGGGCAATCAGCCCCAGCATTTT